This T cell receptor beta chain was captured by sequencing in a study of early T cells in non-severe SARS-CoV-2 infection. Across the whole study: Whole-blood bulk RNA, unsorted, was sequenced, and chains were unpaired.

This clonotype was observed many times. Individually, cDNA molecules had unique molecular identifiers attached to them. TCRdb reprocessed the 5' RACE reads with MiXCR, giving one entry per CDR3 protein. This sample has 45,000 to 50,000 distinct CDR3 sequences; around 6.5% occur once, and the top ten carry roughly 2.8%. The CDR3 is 14 amino acids. CDR1 is SGHAT and CDR2 is FQNNGV in the germline V gene. Trimming pared 1 base from V and 7 bases from J, leaving 14 bases between. The sequencing here drew on whole blood, taken at baseline. This TCR came from an adult who was a healthcare worker with PCR-confirmed SARS-CoV-2 infection or an uninfected control (not recorded which). V is TRBV11-2 and J is TRBJ2-7, with a possible D match to TRBD1 (5 bases). As DNA, the CDR3 is TGTGCCAGCAGCTTAGGGGGCCCATCACCGGAGCAGTACTTC. Its translation: CASSLGGPSPEQYF.